The present TCR beta chain was sequenced within a study of T-cell reconstitution after alpha-beta-depleted transplantation in children. This clonotype showed up many times. The germline V gene encodes CDR1 KGHDR and CDR2 SFDVKD. The CDR3 totals 15 residues. Trimming took off 8 bases at V and 0 bases at J, with 14 bases between the two ends. Unique molecular identifiers featured in how the TCRbeta library was prepared. MiXCR, run by TCRdb on the PCR reads, gives a single entry per CDR3 protein. The profile shows almost 500,000 distinct CDR3 sequences, about 10% of them singletons. V and J are TRBV24-1 and TRBJ2-3; D uncertain. The sequencing here drew on PBMCs, taken before TCRalphabeta/CD19-depleted stem cell transplant. The source of this sequence is a child younger than 10 with inherited bone marrow failure, due to receive a stem cell transplant. CDR3 loop: CATKTCYLSTDTQYF. The CDR3 coding sequence is TGTGCCACCAAGACTTGCTACCTTAGCACAGATACGCAGTATTTT.